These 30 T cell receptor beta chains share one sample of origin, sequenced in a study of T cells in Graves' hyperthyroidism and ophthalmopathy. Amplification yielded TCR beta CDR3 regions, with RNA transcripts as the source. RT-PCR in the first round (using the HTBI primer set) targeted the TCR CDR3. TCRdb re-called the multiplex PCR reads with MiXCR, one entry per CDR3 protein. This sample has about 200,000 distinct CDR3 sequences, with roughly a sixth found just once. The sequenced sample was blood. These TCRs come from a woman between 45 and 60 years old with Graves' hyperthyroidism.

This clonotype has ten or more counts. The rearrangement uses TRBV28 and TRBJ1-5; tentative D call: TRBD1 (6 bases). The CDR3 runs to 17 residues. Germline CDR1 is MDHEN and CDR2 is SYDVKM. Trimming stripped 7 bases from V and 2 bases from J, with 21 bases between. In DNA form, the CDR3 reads TGTGCCAGCATTCCCCGGCTTAGACAGGTGGGCAATCAGCCCCAGCATTTT. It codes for CASIPRLRQVGNQPQHF.

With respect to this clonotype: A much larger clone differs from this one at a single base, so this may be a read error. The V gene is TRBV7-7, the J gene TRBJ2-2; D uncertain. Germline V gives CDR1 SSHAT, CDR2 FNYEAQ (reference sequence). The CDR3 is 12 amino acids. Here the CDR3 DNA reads TGTGCTAGCAGCTTGCCGAGCGGGGAGCTGTTTTTT. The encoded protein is CASSLPSGELFF.

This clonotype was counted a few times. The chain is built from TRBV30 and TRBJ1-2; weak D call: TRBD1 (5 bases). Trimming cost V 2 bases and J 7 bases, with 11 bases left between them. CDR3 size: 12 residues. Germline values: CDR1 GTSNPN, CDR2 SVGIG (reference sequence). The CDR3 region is CAWSLLQAGYTF. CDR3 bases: TGTGCCTGGAGTTTGCTACAGGCTGGCTACACCTTC.

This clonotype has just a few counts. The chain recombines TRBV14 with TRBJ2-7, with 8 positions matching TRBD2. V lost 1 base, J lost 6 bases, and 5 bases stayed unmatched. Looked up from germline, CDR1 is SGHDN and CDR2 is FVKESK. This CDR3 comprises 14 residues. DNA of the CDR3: TGTGCCAGCAGCCAAGGGGGACTAGGGCTCGAGCAGTACTTC. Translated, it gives CASSQGGLGLEQYF. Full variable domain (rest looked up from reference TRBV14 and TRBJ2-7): EAGVTQFPSHSVIEKGQTVTLRCDPISGHDNLYWYRRVMGKEIKFLLHFVKESKQDESGMPNNRFLAERTGGTYSTLKVQPAELEDSGVYFCASSQGGLGLEQYFGPGTRLTVT.

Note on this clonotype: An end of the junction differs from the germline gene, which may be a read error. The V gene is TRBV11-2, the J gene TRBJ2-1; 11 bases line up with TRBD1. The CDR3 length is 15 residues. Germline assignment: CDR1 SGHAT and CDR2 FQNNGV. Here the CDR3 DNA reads TGTGTCAGCAGCTTGGGACAGGGGGGTAACTATGAGCAGTTCTTC. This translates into CVSSLGQGGNYEQFF.

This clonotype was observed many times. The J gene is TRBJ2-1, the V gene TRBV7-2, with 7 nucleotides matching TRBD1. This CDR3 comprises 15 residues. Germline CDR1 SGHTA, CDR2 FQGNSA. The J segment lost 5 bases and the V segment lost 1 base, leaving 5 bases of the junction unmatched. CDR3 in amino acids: CASSLVGTAHNEQFF. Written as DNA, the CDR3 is TGTGCCAGCAGCTTAGTGGGGACAGCGCACAATGAGCAGTTCTTC.

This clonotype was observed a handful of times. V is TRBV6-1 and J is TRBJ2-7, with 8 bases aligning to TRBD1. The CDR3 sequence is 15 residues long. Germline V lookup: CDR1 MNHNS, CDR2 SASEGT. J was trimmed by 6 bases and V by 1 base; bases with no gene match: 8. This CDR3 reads CASSEGTGRFTEQYF. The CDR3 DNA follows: TGTGCCAGCAGTGAAGGGACAGGGCGTTTTACCGAGCAGTACTTC.

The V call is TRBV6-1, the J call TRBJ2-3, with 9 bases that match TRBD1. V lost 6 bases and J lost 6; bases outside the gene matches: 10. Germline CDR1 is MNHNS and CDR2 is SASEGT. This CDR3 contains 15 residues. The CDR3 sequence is CASRSGQGKGDTQYF. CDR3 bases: TGTGCCAGCAGATCGGGACAGGGAAAGGGGGATACGCAGTATTTT.

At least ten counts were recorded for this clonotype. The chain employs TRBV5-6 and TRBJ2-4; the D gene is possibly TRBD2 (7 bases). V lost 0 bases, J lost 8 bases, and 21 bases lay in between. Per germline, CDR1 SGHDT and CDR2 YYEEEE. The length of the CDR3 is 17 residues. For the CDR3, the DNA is TGTGCCAGCAGCTTGGCGTTTGGGGGGGCAGTTGAAGACATTCAGTACTTC. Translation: CASSLAFGGAVEDIQYF.

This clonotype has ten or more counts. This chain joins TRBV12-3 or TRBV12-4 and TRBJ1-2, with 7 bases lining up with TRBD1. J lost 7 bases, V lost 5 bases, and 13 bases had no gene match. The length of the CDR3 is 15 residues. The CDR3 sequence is CASSVPSRGVSGYTF. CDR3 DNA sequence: TGTGCCAGCAGTGTACCTAGCAGGGGGGTATCTGGCTACACCTTC.

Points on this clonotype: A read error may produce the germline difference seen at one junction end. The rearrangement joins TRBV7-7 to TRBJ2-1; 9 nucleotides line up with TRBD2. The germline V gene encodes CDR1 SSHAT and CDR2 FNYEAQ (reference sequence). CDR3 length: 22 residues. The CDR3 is CASSLAPRGQRGASESFNEQFF. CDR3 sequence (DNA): TGTGCTAGCAGCTTAGCCCCGAGAGGGCAGCGGGGGGCGAGCGAGTCGTTCAATGAGCAGTTCTTC.

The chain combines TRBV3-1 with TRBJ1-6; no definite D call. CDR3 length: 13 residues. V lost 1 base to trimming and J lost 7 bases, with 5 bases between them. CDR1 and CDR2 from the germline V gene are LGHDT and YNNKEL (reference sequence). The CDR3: CASSQGGNSPLHF. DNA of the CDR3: TGTGCCAGCAGCCAAGGCGGGAATTCACCCCTCCACTTT.

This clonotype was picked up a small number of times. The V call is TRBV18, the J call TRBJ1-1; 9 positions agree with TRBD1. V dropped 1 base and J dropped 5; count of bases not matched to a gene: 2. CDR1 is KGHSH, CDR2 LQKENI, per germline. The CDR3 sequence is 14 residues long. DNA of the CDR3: TGTGCCAGCTCACCACGGGACAGGGTAACTGAAGCTTTCTTT. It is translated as CASSPRDRVTEAFF.

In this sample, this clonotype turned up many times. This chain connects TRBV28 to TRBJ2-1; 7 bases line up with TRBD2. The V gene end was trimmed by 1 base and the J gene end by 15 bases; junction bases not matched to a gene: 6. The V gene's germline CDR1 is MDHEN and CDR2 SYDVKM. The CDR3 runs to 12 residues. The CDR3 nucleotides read TGTGCCAGCAGTTTATCGTTCGGGGAGGGGTTCTTC. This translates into CASSLSFGEGFF.

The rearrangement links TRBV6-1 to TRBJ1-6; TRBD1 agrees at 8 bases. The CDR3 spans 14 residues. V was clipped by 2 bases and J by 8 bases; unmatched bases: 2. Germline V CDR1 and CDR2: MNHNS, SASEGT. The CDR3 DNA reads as TGTGCCAGCAGTGAACAGGGGGCCCATTCACCCCTCCACTTT. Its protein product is CASSEQGAHSPLHF.

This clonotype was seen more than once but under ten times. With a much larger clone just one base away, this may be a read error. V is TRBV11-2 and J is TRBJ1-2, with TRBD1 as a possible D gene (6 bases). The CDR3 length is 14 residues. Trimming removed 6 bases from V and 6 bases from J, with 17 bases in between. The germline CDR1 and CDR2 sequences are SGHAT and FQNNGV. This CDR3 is CASSSGGGNHGYTF. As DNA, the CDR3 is TGTGCCAGCAGTTCCGGGGGCGGAAACCATGGCTACACCTTC.

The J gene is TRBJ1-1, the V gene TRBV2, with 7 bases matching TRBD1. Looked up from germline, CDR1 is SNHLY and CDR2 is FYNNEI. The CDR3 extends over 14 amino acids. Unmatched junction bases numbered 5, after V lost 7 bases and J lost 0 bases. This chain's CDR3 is CASTKGAVNTEAFF. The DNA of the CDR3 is TGTGCCAGCACGAAGGGGGCTGTGAACACTGAAGCTTTCTTT.

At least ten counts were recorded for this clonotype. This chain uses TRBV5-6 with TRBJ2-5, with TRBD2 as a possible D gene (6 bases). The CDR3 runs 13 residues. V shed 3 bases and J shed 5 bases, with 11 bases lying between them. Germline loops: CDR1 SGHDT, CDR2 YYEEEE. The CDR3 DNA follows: TGTGCCAGCAGCTGGGCGGGGAGGGAGACCCAGTACTTC. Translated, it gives CASSWAGRETQYF.

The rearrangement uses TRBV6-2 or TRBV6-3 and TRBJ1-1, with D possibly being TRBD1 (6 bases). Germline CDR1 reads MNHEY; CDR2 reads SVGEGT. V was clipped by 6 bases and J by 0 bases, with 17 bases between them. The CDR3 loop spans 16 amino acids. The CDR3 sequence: CASRRRTEPMNTEAFF. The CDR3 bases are TGTGCCAGCAGGAGAAGGACAGAACCGATGAACACTGAAGCTTTCTTT.

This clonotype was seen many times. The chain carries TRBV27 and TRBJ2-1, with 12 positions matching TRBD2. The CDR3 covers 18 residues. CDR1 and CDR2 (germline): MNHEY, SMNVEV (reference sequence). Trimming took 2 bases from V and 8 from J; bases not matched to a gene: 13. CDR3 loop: CASSLPLLAGGGGDEQFF. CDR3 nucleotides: TGTGCCAGCAGTTTACCCCTCCTAGCGGGAGGGGGAGGGGATGAGCAGTTCTTC.

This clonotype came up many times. CDR3 DNA: TGTGCCACCAGTGATTTCCCTTCAGATACGCAGTATTTT. Its protein product is CATSDFPSDTQYF. This chain links TRBV24-1 with TRBJ2-3; D ambiguous. Trimming removed 1 base from V and 4 bases from J, with 5 bases in between. This CDR3 is 13 amino acids long. Germline CDR1 is KGHDR and CDR2 is SFDVKD.

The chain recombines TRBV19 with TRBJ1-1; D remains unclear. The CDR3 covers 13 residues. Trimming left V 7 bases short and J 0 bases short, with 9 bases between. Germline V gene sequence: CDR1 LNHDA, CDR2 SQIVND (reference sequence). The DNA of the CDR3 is TGTGCCAGTAATCGGAACTTGAACACTGAAGCTTTCTTT. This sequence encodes CASNRNLNTEAFF. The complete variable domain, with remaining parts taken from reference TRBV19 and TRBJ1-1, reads DGGITQSPKYLFRKEGQNVTLSCEQNLNHDAMYWYRQDPGQGLRLIYYSQIVNDFQKGDIAEGYSVSREKKESFPLTVTSAQKNPTAFYLCASNRNLNTEAFFGQGTRLTVV.

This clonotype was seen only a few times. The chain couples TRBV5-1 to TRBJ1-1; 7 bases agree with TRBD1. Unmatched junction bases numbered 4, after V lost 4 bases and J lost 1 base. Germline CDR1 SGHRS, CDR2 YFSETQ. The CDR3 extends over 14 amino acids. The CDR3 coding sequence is TGCGCCAGCAGCACCAACAGGGGGAACACTGAAGCTTTCTTT. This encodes CASSTNRGNTEAFF.

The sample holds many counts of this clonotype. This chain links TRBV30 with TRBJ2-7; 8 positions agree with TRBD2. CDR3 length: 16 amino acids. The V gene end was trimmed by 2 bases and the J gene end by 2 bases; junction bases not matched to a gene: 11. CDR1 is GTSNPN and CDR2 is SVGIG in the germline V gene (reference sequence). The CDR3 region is CAWSWRDGLAPYEQYF. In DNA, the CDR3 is TGTGCCTGGAGTTGGCGGGACGGACTAGCTCCCTACGAGCAGTACTTC. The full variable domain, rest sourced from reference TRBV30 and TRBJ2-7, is SQTIHQWPATLVQPVGSPLSLECTVEGTSNPNLYWYRQAAGRGLQLLFYSVGIGQISSEVPQNLSASRPQDRQFILSSKKLLLSDSGFYLCAWSWRDGLAPYEQYFGPGTRLTVT.

Written as DNA, the CDR3 is TGTGCCAGTTCTTTTCCGTCGGCCAACTATGGCTACACCTTC. Its translation is CASSFPSANYGYTF. The chain couples TRBV19 to TRBJ1-2; D uncertain. V was cut by 8 bases and J by 2 bases, with 15 bases left in between. Per the germline V gene, CDR1 is LNHDA and CDR2 is SQIVND (reference sequence). The CDR3 runs to 14 residues.

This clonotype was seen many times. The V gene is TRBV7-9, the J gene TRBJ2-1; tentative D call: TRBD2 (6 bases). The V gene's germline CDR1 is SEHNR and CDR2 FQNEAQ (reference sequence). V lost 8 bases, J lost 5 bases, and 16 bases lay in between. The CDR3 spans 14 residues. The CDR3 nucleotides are TGTGCCAGCGCCCACTCGGGCGGGGACAATGAGCAGTTCTTC. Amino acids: CASAHSGGDNEQFF. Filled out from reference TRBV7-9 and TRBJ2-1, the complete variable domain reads DTGVSQNPRHKITKRGQNVTFRCDPISEHNRLYWYRQTLGQGPEFLTYFQNEAQLEKSRLLSDRFSAERPKGSFSTLEIQRTEQGDSAMYLCASAHSGGDNEQFFGPGTRLTVL.

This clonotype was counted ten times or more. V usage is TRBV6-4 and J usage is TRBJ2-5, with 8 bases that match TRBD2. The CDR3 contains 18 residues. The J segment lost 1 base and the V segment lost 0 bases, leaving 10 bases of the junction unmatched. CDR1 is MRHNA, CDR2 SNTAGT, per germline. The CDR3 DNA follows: TGTGCCAGCAGTGACTCGAGTTGGGGACTAGGGGCCCAAGAGACCCAGTACTTC. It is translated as CASSDSSWGLGAQETQYF.

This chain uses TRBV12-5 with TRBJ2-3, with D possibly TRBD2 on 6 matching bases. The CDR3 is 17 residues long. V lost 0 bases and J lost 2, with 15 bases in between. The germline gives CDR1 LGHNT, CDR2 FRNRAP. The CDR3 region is CASGLVLALTPTDTQYF. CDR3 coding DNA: TGTGCTAGTGGTTTGGTTCTAGCGCTTACCCCCACAGATACGCAGTATTTT.

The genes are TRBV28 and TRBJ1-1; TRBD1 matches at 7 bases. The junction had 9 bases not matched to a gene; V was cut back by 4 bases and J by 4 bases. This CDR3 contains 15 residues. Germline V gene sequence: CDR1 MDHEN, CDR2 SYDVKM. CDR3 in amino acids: CASSSSTGSPTEAFF. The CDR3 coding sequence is TGTGCCAGCAGTTCGTCGACAGGGAGTCCCACTGAAGCTTTCTTT.

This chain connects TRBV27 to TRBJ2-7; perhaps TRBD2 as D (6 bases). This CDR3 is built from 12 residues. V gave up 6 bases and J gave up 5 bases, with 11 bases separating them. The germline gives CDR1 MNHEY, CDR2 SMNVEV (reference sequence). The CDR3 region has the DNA TGTGCCAGCAGGGAGGGAGCGGACGAGCAGTACTTC. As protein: CASREGADEQYF.